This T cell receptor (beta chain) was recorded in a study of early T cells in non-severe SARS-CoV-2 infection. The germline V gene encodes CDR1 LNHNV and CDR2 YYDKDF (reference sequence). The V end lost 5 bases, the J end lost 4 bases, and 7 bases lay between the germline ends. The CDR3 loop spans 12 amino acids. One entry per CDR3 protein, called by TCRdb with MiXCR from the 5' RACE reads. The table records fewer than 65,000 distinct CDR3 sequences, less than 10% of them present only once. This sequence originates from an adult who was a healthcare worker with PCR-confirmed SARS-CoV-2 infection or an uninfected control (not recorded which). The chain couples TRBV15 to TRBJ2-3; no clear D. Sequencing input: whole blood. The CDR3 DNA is TGTGCCACCAGCTGGACCCCAGATACGCAGTATTTT. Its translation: CATSWTPDTQYF.